This T cell receptor (beta chain) emerged from a study of blood T cell repertoires in COVID-19. Study details: The cDNA or gDNA used as material had been derived from T cells, B-cell-depleted T cells, or PBMCs.

The authors' processing: Quantification of nucleated cells was approximated via reference gene primer amplification. The assay was immunoSEQ multiplex PCR, and TCRdb's table has in-frame clones only and misses some. V and J calls plus clone size are reproduced from that table; the DNA served to infer D and trimming. The sample contains 350,000 or so clones, about 83% of which appear only once. The CDR3 runs 16 residues. Germline V lookup: CDR1 PRHDT, CDR2 FYEKMQ (reference sequence). V shed 5 bases and J 2 bases; nucleotides not matched to a gene: 9. The rearrangement uses TRBV13 and TRBJ2-3; 8 bases agree with TRBD2. Sequences were obtained from peripheral blood. The TCR was taken from a man aged 30 to 45 with active or convalescent COVID-19. The CDR3 loop reads CASSPGLATITDTQYF. The DNA for the CDR3 is TGTGCCAGCAGCCCCGGACTAGCAACTATCACAGATACGCAGTATTTT.